This T cell receptor (beta chain) emerged from a study of radiation and T cells in renal cell carcinoma. Study context: Nephrectomy followed 15 Gy stereotactic body radiation by 4 weeks.

As regards this clone: Its matching antigen is unknown.

Study conclusions and caveats: No pretreatment tumor biopsies were available for baseline clonotypes. In blood, top tumor clones expanded by 2 weeks, shrinking by 4.

Regarding time point: baseline pretreatment blood. Treatment indicated: 15 Gy SBRT to primary tumor, nephrectomy 4 weeks later. V shed 4 bases, J shed 1 base, and the junction held 2 bases outside the gene matches. CDR3 length equals 15 residues. Germline CDR1 reads SGHRS; CDR2 reads YFSETQ. Profiling relied on immunoSEQ multiplex PCR, and the TCRdb table lists in-frame clones only, not all of them. The table includes some 150,000 clones, roughly 80% detected once. The sample consisted of blood, taken from a patient whose treatment included radiotherapy and nephrectomy. The chain uses TRBV5-1 and TRBJ2-3, with TRBD1 identical over 11 bases. This receptor was identified in a woman aged 45-60 years with renal cell carcinoma. CDR3 residues: CASSRDRGGTDTQYF. CDR3 bases: TGCGCCAGCAGCCGGGACAGGGGGGGCACAGATACGCAGTATTTT.